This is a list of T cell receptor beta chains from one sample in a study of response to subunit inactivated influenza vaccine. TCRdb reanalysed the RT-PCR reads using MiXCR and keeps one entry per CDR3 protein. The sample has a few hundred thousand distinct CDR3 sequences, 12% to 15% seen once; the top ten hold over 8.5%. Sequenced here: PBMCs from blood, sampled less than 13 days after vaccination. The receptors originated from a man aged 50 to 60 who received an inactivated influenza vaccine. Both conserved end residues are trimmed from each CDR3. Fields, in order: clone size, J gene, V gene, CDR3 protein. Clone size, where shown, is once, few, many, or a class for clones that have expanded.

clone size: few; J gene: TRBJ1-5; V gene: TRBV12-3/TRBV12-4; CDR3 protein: ASSFGAAGEQPQH
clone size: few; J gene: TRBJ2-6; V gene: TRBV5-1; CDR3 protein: ASSLDRAAGANVLT
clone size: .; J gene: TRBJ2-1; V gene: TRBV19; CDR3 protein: ASSMLTGLEYNEQF
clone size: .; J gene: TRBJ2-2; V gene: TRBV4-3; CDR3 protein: ASSLYAQGPNTGELF
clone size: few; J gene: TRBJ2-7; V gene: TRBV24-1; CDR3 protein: ATSDTGLDEQY
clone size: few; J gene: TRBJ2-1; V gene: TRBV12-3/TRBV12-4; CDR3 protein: ASSLPGLAGNEQF
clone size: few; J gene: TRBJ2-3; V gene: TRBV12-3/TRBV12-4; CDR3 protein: ASRPRDLWADTQY
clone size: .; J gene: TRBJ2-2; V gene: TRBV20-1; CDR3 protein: SAPLGQGSGELF
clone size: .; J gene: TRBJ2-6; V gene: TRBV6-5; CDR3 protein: ASSYRRQSSLSGANVLT
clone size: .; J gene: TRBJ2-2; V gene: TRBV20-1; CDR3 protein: SAFGQNTGELF
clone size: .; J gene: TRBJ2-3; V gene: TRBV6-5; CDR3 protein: ASSYRTSGGADTQY
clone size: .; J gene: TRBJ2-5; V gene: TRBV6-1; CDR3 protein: ASSEASGSRETQY
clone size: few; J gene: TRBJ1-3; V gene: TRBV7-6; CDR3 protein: ASKPDHRGNTIY
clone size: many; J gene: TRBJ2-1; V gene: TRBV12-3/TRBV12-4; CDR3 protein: ASSLGFGDLKQF
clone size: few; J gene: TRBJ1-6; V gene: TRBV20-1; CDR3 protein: SANTGTGVRTLH
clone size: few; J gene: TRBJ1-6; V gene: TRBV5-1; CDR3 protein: ASRSGGSSPLH